These 7 T cell receptor beta chains originate from one sample sequenced in a study of control samples from healthy donors and cancer patients (dated by TCRdb to about 2020). Preparation of the library involved the immunoSEQ multiplex PCR assay. This is the immuneACCESS table as TCRdb keeps it, with only in-frame sequences that have V and J called. A part of the clones is gone; compared with another copy, unresolved V genes explain less than half, and the rest is unexplained. This sample holds over 90,000 clones; roughly 89% were observed only once. About 20% of the sample comes from the top ten. Sequencing was done on a sample of PBMCs. The receptors originated from a man aged 60 to 75 with lung cancer.

The rearrangement uses TRBV5-1 and TRBJ1-1; D possibly corresponds to TRBD1 (6 bases). The CDR3 totals 13 residues. The V gene lost 8 bases and the J gene lost 2 bases, with 13 bases spanning the gap. Germline V gives CDR1 SGHRS, CDR2 YFSETQ. The CDR3 DNA sequence: TGCGCCAGTTCCTTACAGGGAAACACTGAAGCTTTCTTT. Encoded protein: CASSLQGNTEAFF.

The chain has TRBV5-1 and TRBJ2-6, with TRBD2 as a possible D gene (5 bases). Germline CDR1 reads SGHRS; CDR2 reads YFSETQ. Trimming took off 3 bases at V and 2 bases at J, with 24 bases between the two ends. The CDR3 loop spans 20 amino acids. The CDR3 DNA follows: TGCGCCAGCAGCTATATTTTACCGGGGTTAAGGTATACTGGGGCCAACGTCCTGACTTTC. Encoded protein: CASSYILPGLRYTGANVLTF.

CDR3 in amino acids: CAKQNRNRFFFNQPQHF. CDR3 sequence (DNA): TGTGCCAAGCAAAACAGGAACCGTTTTTTCTTCAATCAGCCCCAGCATTTT. The J gene is TRBJ1-5, the V gene TRBV7-2, with a tentative D call TRBD1 (5 bases). The germline V and J ends were trimmed by 10 bases and 3 bases, with 25 bases remaining between them. This CDR3 is built from 17 residues. Germline loops: CDR1 SGHTA, CDR2 FQGNSA.

In this sample, this clone turned up once. The chain recombines TRBV5-4 with TRBJ1-3; D gene ambiguous. CDR1 and CDR2 from the germline V gene are SGHNT and YYREEE (reference sequence). This CDR3 is 18 amino acids long. With 2 bases removed from V and 4 bases from J, the gap between germline ends came to 22 bases. CDR3 bases: TGTGCCAGCAGCTTAGGACCCCTATTAAGTATCCCCGGAAACACCATATATTTT. Its protein is CASSLGPLLSIPGNTIYF.

This clone was recorded a few times. The rearrangement links TRBV2 to TRBJ2-4, with 10 bases identical to TRBD2. Germline assignment: CDR1 SNHLY and CDR2 FYNNEI. Trimming at V came to 4 bases and at J to 8 bases, leaving 8 bases not matched to a gene. The CDR3 totals 15 residues. This CDR3 is CASSARSGGADIQYF. The CDR3 nucleotides are TGTGCCAGCAGTGCTAGAAGCGGGGGGGCTGACATTCAGTACTTC.

The chain uses TRBV19 and TRBJ2-3; TRBD2 matches 9 bases. Trimming at V came to 3 bases and at J to 3 bases, leaving 7 bases not matched to a gene. The CDR3 contains 16 residues. The germline V gene has CDR1 LNHDA and CDR2 SQIVND (reference sequence). CDR3 in amino acids: CASSILAGTGTDTQYF. For the CDR3, the DNA is TGTGCCAGTAGTATCCTAGCGGGGACGGGAACAGATACGCAGTATTTT.

This clone occurred once. The genes are TRBV7-7 and TRBJ2-2; D gene ambiguous. Germline lookup yields CDR1 SSHAT and CDR2 FNYEAQ (reference sequence). CDR3 length equals 13 residues. With 5 bases removed from V and 6 bases from J, the gap between germline ends came to 10 bases. CDR3 sequence reads: CASSPSGAGELFF. DNA of the CDR3: TGTGCCAGCAGCCCGAGTGGGGCCGGGGAGCTGTTTTTT. The whole variable domain, filled in from reference TRBV7-7 and TRBJ2-2, reads GAGVSQSPRYKVTKRGQDVTLRCDPISSHATLYWYQQALGQGPEFLTYFNYEAQPDKSGLPSDRFSAERPEGSISTLTIQRTEQRDSAMYRCASSPSGAGELFFGEGSRLTVL.